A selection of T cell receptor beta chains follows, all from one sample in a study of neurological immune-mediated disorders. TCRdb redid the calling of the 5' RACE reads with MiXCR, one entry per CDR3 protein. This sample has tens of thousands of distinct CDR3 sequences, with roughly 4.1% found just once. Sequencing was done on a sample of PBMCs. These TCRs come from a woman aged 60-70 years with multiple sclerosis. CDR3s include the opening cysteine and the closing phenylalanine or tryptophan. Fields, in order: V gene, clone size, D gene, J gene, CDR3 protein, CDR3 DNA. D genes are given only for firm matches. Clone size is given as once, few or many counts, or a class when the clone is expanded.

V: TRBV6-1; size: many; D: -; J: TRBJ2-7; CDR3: CASSVVGNEQYF; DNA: TGTGCCAGCAGTGTCGTCGGAAATGAGCAGTACTTC
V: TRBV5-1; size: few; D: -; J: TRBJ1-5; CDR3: CASSAGPASNQPQHF; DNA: TGCGCCAGCAGCGCGGGGCCGGCGAGCAATCAGCCCCAGCATTTT
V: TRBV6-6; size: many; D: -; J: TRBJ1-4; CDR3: CASSYPRWEKLFF; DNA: TGTGCCAGCAGTTACCCGCGTTGGGAAAAACTGTTTTTT
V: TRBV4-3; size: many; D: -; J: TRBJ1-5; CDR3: CASSQVQGDPQHF; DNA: TGCGCCAGCAGCCAAGTTCAGGGCGATCCCCAGCATTTT
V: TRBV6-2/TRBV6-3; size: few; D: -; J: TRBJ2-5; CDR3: CASSFGLAGKETQYF; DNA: TGTGCCAGCAGTTTTGGGCTAGCCGGAAAAGAGACCCAGTACTTC
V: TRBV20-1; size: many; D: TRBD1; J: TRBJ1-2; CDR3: CSASQGQGAYNYGYTF; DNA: TGCAGTGCTTCTCAAGGACAGGGGGCTTATAACTATGGCTACACCTTC
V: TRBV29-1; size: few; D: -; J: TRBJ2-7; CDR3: CSVETGLYEQYF; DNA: TGCAGCGTTGAAACTGGGCTCTACGAGCAGTACTTC
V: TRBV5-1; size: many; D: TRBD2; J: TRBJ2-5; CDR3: CASSLGLAGTFQETQYF; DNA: TGCGCCAGCAGCTTGGGACTAGCGGGGACCTTCCAAGAGACCCAGTACTTC
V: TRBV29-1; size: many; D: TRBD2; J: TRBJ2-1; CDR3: CSVSGGGEQFF; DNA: TGCAGCGTATCGGGAGGGGGTGAGCAGTTCTTC
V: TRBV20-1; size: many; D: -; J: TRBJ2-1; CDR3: CSARGYNEQFF; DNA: TGCAGTGCCAGGGGTTACAATGAGCAGTTCTTC
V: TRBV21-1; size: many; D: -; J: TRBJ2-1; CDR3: CASSKAAGSYNEQFF; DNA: TGTGCCAGCAGCAAAGCAGCGGGCTCCTACAATGAGCAGTTCTTC
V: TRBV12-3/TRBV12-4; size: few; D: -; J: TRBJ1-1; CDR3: CASSLIGESGAFF; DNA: TGTGCCAGCAGTTTAATAGGGGAGTCCGGAGCTTTCTTT
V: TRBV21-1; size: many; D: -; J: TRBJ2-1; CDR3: CASSKAGAGRYNEQFF; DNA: TGTGCCAGCAGCAAAGCCGGGGCAGGGCGCTACAATGAGCAGTTCTTC
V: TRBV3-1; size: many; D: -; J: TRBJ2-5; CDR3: CASSHVETQYF; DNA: TGTGCCAGCAGCCATGTGGAGACCCAGTACTTC
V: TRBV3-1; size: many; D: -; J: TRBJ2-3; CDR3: CASSPGSVSTDTQYF; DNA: TGTGCCAGCAGCCCGGGATCAGTGTCAACAGATACGCAGTATTTT
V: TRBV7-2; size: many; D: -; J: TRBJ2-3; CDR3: CASSLMSTDTQYF; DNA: TGTGCCAGCAGCTTAATGAGCACAGATACGCAGTATTTT
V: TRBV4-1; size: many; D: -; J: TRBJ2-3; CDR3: CASSHPQGSFRDTQYF; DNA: TGCGCCAGCAGCCATCCCCAGGGGTCGTTCAGAGATACGCAGTATTTT
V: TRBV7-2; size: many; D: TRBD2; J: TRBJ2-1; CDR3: CASSLNLLAGGQFF; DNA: TGTGCCAGCAGCTTAAACTTGCTAGCGGGGGGGCAGTTCTTC
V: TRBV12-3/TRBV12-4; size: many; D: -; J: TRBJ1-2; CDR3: CASSLGYYGYTF; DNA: TGTGCCAGCAGTTTGGGCTACTATGGCTACACCTTC
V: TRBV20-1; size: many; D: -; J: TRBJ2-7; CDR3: CSARDRNLASYEQYF; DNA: TGCAGTGCTAGAGATCGCAACCTAGCTTCCTACGAGCAGTACTTC
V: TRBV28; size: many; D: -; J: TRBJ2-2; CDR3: CASSPLDTGELFF; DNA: TGTGCCAGCAGTCCCCTCGACACCGGGGAGCTGTTTTTT
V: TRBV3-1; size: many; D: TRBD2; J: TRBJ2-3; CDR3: CASRLLAGSTDTQYF; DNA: TGTGCCAGCAGGTTACTAGCGGGAAGCACAGATACGCAGTATTTT
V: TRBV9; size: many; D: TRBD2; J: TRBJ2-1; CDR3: CASSVDSRNGLADYNEQFF; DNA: TGTGCCAGCAGCGTAGATAGCAGAAACGGGCTAGCGGACTACAATGAGCAGTTCTTC